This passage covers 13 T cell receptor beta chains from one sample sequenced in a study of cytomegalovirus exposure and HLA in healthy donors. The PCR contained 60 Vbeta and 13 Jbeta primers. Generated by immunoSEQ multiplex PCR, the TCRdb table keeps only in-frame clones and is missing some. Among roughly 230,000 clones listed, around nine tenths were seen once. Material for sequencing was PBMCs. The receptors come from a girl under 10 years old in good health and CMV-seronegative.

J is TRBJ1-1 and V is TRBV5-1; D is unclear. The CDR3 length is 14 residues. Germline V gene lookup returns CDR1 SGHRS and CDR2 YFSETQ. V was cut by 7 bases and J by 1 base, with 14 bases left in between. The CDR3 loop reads CASAYHPQNTEAFF. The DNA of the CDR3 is TGCGCCAGCGCCTACCACCCTCAGAACACTGAAGCTTTCTTT. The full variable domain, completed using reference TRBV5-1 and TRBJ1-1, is KAGVTQTPRYLIKTRGQQVTLSCSPISGHRSVSWYQQTPGQGLQFLFEYFSETQRNKGNFPGRFSGRQFSNSRSEMNVSTLELGDSALYLCASAYHPQNTEAFFGQGTRLTVV.

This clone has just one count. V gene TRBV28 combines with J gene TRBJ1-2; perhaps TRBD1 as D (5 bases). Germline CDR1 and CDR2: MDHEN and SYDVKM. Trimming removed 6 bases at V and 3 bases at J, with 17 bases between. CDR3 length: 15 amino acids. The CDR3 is CASSRKLQVHYGYTF. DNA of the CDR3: TGTGCCAGCAGCCGCAAACTACAGGTTCACTATGGCTACACCTTC.

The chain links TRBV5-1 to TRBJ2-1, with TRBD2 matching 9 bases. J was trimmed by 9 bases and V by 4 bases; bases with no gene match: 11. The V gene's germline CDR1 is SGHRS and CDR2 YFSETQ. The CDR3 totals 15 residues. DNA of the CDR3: TGCGCCAGCAGCCCTTCGTTTCCAGCGGGAGGTGAGCAGTTCTTC. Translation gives CASSPSFPAGGEQFF.

CDR3 sequence: CAISEPGFNSPLHF. CDR3 DNA sequence: TGTGCCATCAGTGAGCCGGGATTTAATTCACCCCTCCACTTT. The gene calls are TRBV10-3 and TRBJ1-6; D remains unclear. The V end was cut by 2 bases, the J end by 6 bases, with 8 bases between. This CDR3 spans 14 amino acids. CDR1 and CDR2 from the germline V gene are ENHRY and SYGVKD.

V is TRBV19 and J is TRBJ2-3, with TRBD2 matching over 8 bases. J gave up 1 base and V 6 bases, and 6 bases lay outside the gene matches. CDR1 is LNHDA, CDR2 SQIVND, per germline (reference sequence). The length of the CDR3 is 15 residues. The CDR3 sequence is CASRQYGRGTDTQYF. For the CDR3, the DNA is TGTGCCAGTAGACAATACGGGAGGGGCACAGATACGCAGTATTTT.

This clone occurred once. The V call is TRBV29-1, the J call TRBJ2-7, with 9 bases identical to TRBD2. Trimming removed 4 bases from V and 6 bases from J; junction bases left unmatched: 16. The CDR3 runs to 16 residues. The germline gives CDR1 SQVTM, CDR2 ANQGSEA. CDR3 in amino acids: CSVGGRGREGLGEQYF. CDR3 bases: TGCAGCGTTGGGGGGAGGGGGCGGGAGGGCCTCGGCGAGCAGTACTTC.

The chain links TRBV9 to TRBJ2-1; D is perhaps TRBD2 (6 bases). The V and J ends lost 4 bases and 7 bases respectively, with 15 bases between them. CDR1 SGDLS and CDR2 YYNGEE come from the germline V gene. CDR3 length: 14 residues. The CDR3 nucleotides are TGTGCCAGCAGCCCCCGGGGCGGAGGGAATGAGCAGTTCTTC. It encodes CASSPRGGGNEQFF.

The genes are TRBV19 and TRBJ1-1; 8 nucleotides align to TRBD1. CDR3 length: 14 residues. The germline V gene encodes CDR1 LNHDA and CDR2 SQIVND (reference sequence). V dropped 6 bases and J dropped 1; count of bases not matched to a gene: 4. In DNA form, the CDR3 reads TGTGCCAGTAGGGGACAGGCTGGGAACACTGAAGCTTTCTTT. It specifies CASRGQAGNTEAFF. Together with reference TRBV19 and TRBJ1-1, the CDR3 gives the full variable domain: DGGITQSPKYLFRKEGQNVTLSCEQNLNHDAMYWYRQDPGQGLRLIYYSQIVNDFQKGDIAEGYSVSREKKESFPLTVTSAQKNPTAFYLCASRGQAGNTEAFFGQGTRLTVV.

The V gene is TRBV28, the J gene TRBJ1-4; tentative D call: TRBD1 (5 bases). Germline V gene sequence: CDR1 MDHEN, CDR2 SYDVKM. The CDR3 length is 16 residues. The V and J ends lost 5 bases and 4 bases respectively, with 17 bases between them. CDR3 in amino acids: CASSETTGPFNEKLFF. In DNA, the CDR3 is TGTGCCAGCAGTGAGACCACAGGACCCTTTAATGAAAAACTGTTTTTT.

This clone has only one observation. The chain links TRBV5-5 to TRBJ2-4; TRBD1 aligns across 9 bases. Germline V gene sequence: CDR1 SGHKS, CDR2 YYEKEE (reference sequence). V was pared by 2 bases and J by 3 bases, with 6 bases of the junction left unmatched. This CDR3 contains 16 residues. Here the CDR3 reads CASSFRQGDVKNIQYF. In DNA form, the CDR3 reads TGTGCCAGCAGCTTCCGACAGGGGGATGTCAAAAACATTCAGTACTTC.

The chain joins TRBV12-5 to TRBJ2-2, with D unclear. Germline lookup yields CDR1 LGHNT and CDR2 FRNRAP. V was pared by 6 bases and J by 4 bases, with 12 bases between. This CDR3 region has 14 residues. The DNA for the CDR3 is TGTGCTAGTGGGGAGTGGCCCGTCACCGGGGAGCTGTTTTTT. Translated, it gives CASGEWPVTGELFF.

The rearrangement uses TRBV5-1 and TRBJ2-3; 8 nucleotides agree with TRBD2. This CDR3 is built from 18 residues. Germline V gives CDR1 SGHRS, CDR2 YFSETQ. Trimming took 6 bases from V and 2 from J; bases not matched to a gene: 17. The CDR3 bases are TGCGCCAGCAAGGCTGGCCCCCGGGGGGGTCGAATCACAGATACGCAGTATTTT. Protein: CASKAGPRGGRITDTQYF.

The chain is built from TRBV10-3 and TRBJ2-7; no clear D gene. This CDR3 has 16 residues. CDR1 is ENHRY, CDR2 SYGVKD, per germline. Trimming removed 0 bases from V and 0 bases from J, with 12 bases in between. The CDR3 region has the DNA TGTGCCATCAGTGAGTCGTGGAGTCCAGACTCCTACGAGCAGTACTTC. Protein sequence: CAISESWSPDSYEQYF.